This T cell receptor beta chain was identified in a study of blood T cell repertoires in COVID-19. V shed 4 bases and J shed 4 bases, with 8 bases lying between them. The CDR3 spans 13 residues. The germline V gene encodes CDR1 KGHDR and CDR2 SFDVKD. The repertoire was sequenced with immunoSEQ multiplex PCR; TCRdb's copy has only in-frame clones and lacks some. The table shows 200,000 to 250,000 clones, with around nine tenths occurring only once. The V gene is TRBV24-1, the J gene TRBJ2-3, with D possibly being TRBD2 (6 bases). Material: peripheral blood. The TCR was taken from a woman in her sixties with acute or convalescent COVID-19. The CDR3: CATSEPGADTQYF. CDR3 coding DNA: TGTGCCACCAGTGAGCCGGGAGCAGATACGCAGTATTTT.